This T cell receptor (beta chain) was sequenced in a study of identical twins. A few counts support this clonotype. Its antigen is not identified. The length of the CDR3 is 13 residues. Per the germline V gene, CDR1 is MNHNY and CDR2 is SVGAGI (reference sequence). With 4 bases removed from V and 10 bases from J, the gap between germline ends came to 15 bases. A universal primer site was incorporated via template switching, and the cDNA contained unique molecular identifiers. TCRdb called the 5' RACE reads again in MiXCR, with one record for every CDR3 protein. In the table there are fewer than 650,000 distinct CDR3 sequences, roughly 9.5% of which are singletons. Findings and limits, study-wide: The models systematically underestimated how much out-of-frame TCR alpha was shared in monozygotic twins.

A further study also used this sample, focusing on yellow fever vaccine responses in identical twins. That source adds: Convergence reportedly seemed to mark part of the twins' vaccine T cell response, with personalization marking the rest.

This chain uses TRBV6-6 with TRBJ2-3; D remains unclear. The clonotype originates from a woman aged 18-30 years in good health. Sequencing was carried out using PBMCs. CDR3 region: CASSSSIREAQYF. The CDR3 DNA is TGTGCCAGCAGTTCCAGTATCAGAGAGGCGCAGTATTTT.